A selection of T cell receptor beta chains follows, all from one sample in a study of blood T cell repertoires in COVID-19. The data were produced by immunoSEQ multiplex PCR, yet TCRdb's version contains in-frame clones alone and is incomplete. The sample carries 150,000 or so clones, about 77% recorded once. The material sequenced was peripheral blood. These receptors were obtained from a woman in her 50s with active or convalescent COVID-19. Both conserved end residues are part of each CDR3. A D gene is named only where the DNA matches it firmly. Clone size is given for some rows only: seen once, a few or many times, or a class if the clone is expanded.

J | size | V | D | DNA | CDR3
TRBJ2-7 | NA | TRBV5-5 | TRBD1 | TGTGCCAGCAGCTTGACGACAGGGATAATCTACGAGCAGTACTTC | CASSLTTGIIYEQYF
TRBJ2-6 | NA | TRBV6-2/TRBV6-3 | TRBD1 | TGTGCCAGCAGCCGGGACAGCTCTGGGGCCAACGTCCTGACTTTC | CASSRDSSGANVLTF
TRBJ2-2 | NA | TRBV25-1 | TRBD1 | TGTGCCAGCAGAGAGCAGGGGGCCGGGGAGCTGTTTTTT | CASREQGAGELFF
TRBJ2-6 | NA | TRBV5-1 | TRBD1 | TGCGCCAGCAGCAGGCCACAGGGGGCCCAGTCTGGGGCCAACGTCCTGACTTTC | CASSRPQGAQSGANVLTF
TRBJ1-1 | once | TRBV7-3 | NA | TGTGCCAGCAGCTTAACGGGGGCCTCGAACACTGAAGCTTTCTTT | CASSLTGASNTEAFF
TRBJ2-1 | NA | TRBV4-2 | TRBD2 | TGTGCCAGCAGCCCACGCGGGCTAGCGGGGCAGTTCTTC | CASSPRGLAGQFF
TRBJ1-1 | NA | TRBV9 | TRBD1 | TGTGCCAGCAGCGTAGGGCAGGGGGTCGGGAACACTGAAGCTTTCTTT | CASSVGQGVGNTEAFF
TRBJ2-2 | NA | TRBV5-1 | TRBD2 | TGCGCCAGCAGCCGCCGGGAGGCCGGGGAGCTGTTTTTT | CASSRREAGELFF
TRBJ1-1 | NA | TRBV30 | TRBD1 | TGTGCCTGGAGTGTCCAGGGGGGGAACACTGAAGCTTTCTTT | CAWSVQGGNTEAFF
TRBJ2-7 | NA | TRBV29-1 | TRBD1 | TGCAGCGTTGAAGTAGGGGACAGGGGGTTCTACGAGCAGTACTTC | CSVEVGDRGFYEQYF
TRBJ1-6 | NA | TRBV18 | TRBD1 | TGTGCCAGCTCACGGGACAGGAGCTCCTATAATTCACCCCTCCACTTT | CASSRDRSSYNSPLHF
TRBJ1-6 | many | TRBV5-1 | TRBD1 | TGCGCCAGCAGCTTGCCCCAGGGGGACCCCTCCTATAATTCACCCCTCCACTTT | CASSLPQGDPSYNSPLHF
TRBJ1-2 | NA | TRBV19 | NA | TGTGCCAGTGGGGGGGTAGCTTCTAACTATGGCTACACCTTC | CASGGVASNYGYTF
TRBJ1-1 | NA | TRBV11-3 | NA | TGTGCCACCTCAAAGGACAGAAACACTGAAGCTTTCTTT | CATSKDRNTEAFF
TRBJ2-1 | NA | TRBV4-3 | NA | TGCGCCAGCAGCCACACTAGTAATGAGCAGTTCTTC | CASSHTSNEQFF
TRBJ1-5 | NA | TRBV19 | NA | TGTGCCAGTAGCATGAGGGATTGGGATCAGCCCCAGCATTTT | CASSMRDWDQPQHF
TRBJ2-5 | NA | TRBV7-2 | TRBD2 | TGTGCCAGCAGCTTAGTTGCGGGAGAAGAGACCCAGTACTTC | CASSLVAGEETQYF
TRBJ1-4 | NA | TRBV29-1 | NA | TGCAGCGTTGGGGCAGGTCGGGAAAAACTGTTTTTT | CSVGAGREKLFF
TRBJ2-2 | NA | TRBV6-6 | TRBD1 | TGTGCCAGCAGCCCCGGGACAGCGAACACCGGGGAGCTGTTTTTT | CASSPGTANTGELFF
TRBJ1-6 | NA | TRBV6-6 | NA | TGTGCCAGCACCCCAGAACTAATATATAATTCACCCCTCCACTTT | CASTPELIYNSPLHF
TRBJ2-5 | many | TRBV9 | NA | TGTGCCAGCAGCCCCCCCGGCGGAGAGACCCAGTACTTC | CASSPPGGETQYF
TRBJ1-5 | NA | TRBV28 | NA | TGTGCCAGCAGAATTGGGGTGACAGAATCCTATCATCAGCCCCAGCATTTT | CASRIGVTESYHQPQHF
TRBJ1-1 | NA | TRBV7-2 | NA | TGTGCCAGCAGCTTACTCAACACTGAAGCTTTCTTT | CASSLLNTEAFF
TRBJ2-7 | NA | TRBV2 | TRBD1 | TGTGCCAGCCGGACAGGGAGGTTGAACGAGCAGTACTTC | CASRTGRLNEQYF
TRBJ1-5 | NA | TRBV2 | NA | TGTGCCAGCATCGGAGATAGCAATCAGCCCCAGCATTTT | CASIGDSNQPQHF
TRBJ2-5 | once | TRBV9 | NA | TGTGCCAGCAGCGTAGAGGAGGAACAGACCCAGTACTTC | CASSVEEEQTQYF
TRBJ2-1 | NA | TRBV28 | NA | TGTGCCAGCAGTTTAGTCCACAGGGTGAGTGAGCAGTTCTTC | CASSLVHRVSEQFF
TRBJ1-3 | NA | TRBV29-1 | TRBD1 | TGCAGCGTCGATGCCGGGACAGGGGCTGGAAACACCATATATTTT | CSVDAGTGAGNTIYF
TRBJ1-5 | NA | TRBV7-2 | TRBD1 | TGTGCCAGCAGCGCCCAATCAGGGGGCAGCAATCAGCCCCAGCATTTT | CASSAQSGGSNQPQHF
TRBJ2-3 | NA | TRBV5-1 | NA | TGCGCCAGCAGATCATCGACTGTTAGCACAGATACGCAGTATTTT | CASRSSTVSTDTQYF
TRBJ1-3 | NA | TRBV5-8 | NA | TGTGCCAGCGCCCAGGGTGGCGGTGGAAACACCATATATTTT | CASAQGGGGNTIYF
TRBJ1-1 | NA | TRBV29-1 | NA | TGCAGCGGACAGGACTCTGAAGCTTTCTTT | CSGQDSEAFF
TRBJ2-2 | NA | TRBV5-1 | NA | TGCGCCAGCAGCTTGGTTAGCGGAGATAACACCGGGGAGCTGTTTTTT | CASSLVSGDNTGELFF
TRBJ2-2 | NA | TRBV9 | TRBD2 | TGTGCCAGCAGCCTCCCCCGAGGGACTAGCGGGAGGAGGGACACCGGGGAGCTGTTTTTT | CASSLPRGTSGRRDTGELFF
TRBJ1-1 | NA | TRBV28 | NA | TGTGCCAGCAGACCCTCGAAGGGGTTAGGCACTGAAGCTTTCTTT | CASRPSKGLGTEAFF
TRBJ2-2 | NA | TRBV11-3 | NA | TGTGCCAGCAGCGCCCAGGGCTTAAACACCGGGGAGCTGTTTTTT | CASSAQGLNTGELFF
TRBJ1-1 | NA | TRBV30 | NA | TGTGCCTGGAGTGTAGGAGCAGGGTTGAATCCTGAAGCTTTCTTT | CAWSVGAGLNPEAFF
TRBJ2-1 | NA | TRBV25-1 | TRBD1 | TGTGCCAGCAGTGCTACAGGGGGTGGCGGCAATGAGCAGTTCTTC | CASSATGGGGNEQFF
TRBJ1-6 | NA | TRBV7-2 | TRBD1 | TGTGCCAGCAGCTTACAGACAGGGTCAAATTCACCCCTCCACTTT | CASSLQTGSNSPLHF
TRBJ2-2 | NA | TRBV11-2 | NA | TGTGCCAGCTTTACGGGGGTGAACACCGGGGAGCTGTTTTTT | CASFTGVNTGELFF
TRBJ1-2 | once | TRBV9 | TRBD1 | TGTGCCAGCAGTCCGACAGGGGGCTCTGGCTATGGCTACACCTTC | CASSPTGGSGYGYTF
TRBJ1-2 | few | TRBV19 | TRBD1 | TGTGCCAGTAGCCCCATTACCGGGACAGCAAAAGCTAACTATGGCTACACCTTC | CASSPITGTAKANYGYTF
TRBJ1-2 | NA | TRBV19 | NA | TGTGCCAGTAGTAGAGCCCAGGCAGGGTCCCACTATGGCTACACCTTC | CASSRAQAGSHYGYTF
TRBJ1-2 | few | TRBV5-6 | NA | TGTGCCAGCAGCCCGTACGCGAGTAGCGGCTACACCTTC | CASSPYASSGYTF
TRBJ1-1 | NA | TRBV5-1 | NA | TGCGCCAGCAGCTTGAGGTGGGGGCTGAACACTGAAGCTTTCTTT | CASSLRWGLNTEAFF
TRBJ1-3 | NA | TRBV2 | NA | TGTGCCAGCAGTGGGTCCGGGGTCTCTGGAAACACCATATATTTT | CASSGSGVSGNTIYF
TRBJ1-1 | few | TRBV30 | TRBD1 | TGTGCCTGGAGTGTTGGGACAGGCAACACTGAAGCTTTCTTT | CAWSVGTGNTEAFF
TRBJ2-1 | NA | TRBV3-1/TRBV3-2 | NA | TGTGCCAGCCGCTACAATGAGCAGTTCTTC | CASRYNEQFF
TRBJ2-7 | NA | TRBV7-8 | NA | TGTGCCAGCAGCCCAGGCGGCGGGCCCACCTACGAGCAGTACTTC | CASSPGGGPTYEQYF
TRBJ1-4 | NA | TRBV4-2 | NA | TGTGCCAGCAGCCCTAAAGGACAGTCTAATGAAAAACTGTTTTTT | CASSPKGQSNEKLFF
TRBJ1-5 | NA | TRBV19 | NA | TGTGCCAGTAGTATGTCTACCTCTAGCAATCAGCCCCAGCATTTT | CASSMSTSSNQPQHF
TRBJ1-2 | NA | TRBV4-3 | NA | TGCGCCAGCAGCCAAGGCCAGTCTCCAGTGGACTATGGCTACACCTTC | CASSQGQSPVDYGYTF
TRBJ1-1 | few | TRBV4-2 | NA | TGTGCCACCGGGGGGAGGGTGAACACTGAAGCTTTCTTT | CATGGRVNTEAFF